The subject of this entry is one T cell receptor beta chain. This entry is derived from a study of blood T cell repertoires in COVID-19. Whole-study context: Spain, Italy and the United States supplied samples that represented acute and convalescent COVID-19. The cDNA or gDNA used as material had been derived from T cells, B-cell-depleted T cells, or PBMCs.

The authors' processing: Nucleated cell number was recorded as an estimate derived from reference gene primer amplification. Produced via immunoSEQ multiplex PCR; TCRdb's table is partial and in-frame only. That table is the source of V, J and clone size, and D and trimming were worked out from the DNA. The sample lists 81,000 or so clones; roughly 88% were seen once. This CDR3 is 14 amino acids long. Germline loops: CDR1 LNHDA, CDR2 SQIVND (reference sequence). Trimming stripped 1 base from V and 6 bases from J, with 10 bases between. The material sequenced was peripheral blood. The origin of this receptor is a man aged 50 or older with active COVID-19. The chain carries TRBV19 and TRBJ2-1; D is undetermined. The chain's CDR3 is CASSIGWQINEQFF. For the CDR3, the DNA is TGTGCCAGTAGTATAGGGTGGCAGATCAATGAGCAGTTCTTC.